Presented here are 25 T cell receptor beta chains from one specimen sequenced in a study of cytomegalovirus exposure and HLA in healthy donors. Sequenced by immunoSEQ multiplex PCR; TCRdb stores in-frame clones only, minus some. The sample carries roughly 150,000 clones, roughly 91% recorded once. Material for sequencing was PBMCs. Every receptor here comes from a man between 18 and 29 years old in good health and CMV-seronegative.

The DNA of the CDR3 is TGTGCCAGCAGGTGGACAGTTAACTATGGCTACACCTTC. Protein product: CASRWTVNYGYTF. J is TRBJ1-2 and V is TRBV6-5; D may be TRBD1 (6 bases). This CDR3 comprises 13 residues. The germline V gene encodes CDR1 MNHEY and CDR2 SVGAGI. The germline V and J ends were trimmed by 6 bases and 1 base, with 9 bases remaining between them.

The chain combines TRBV6-5 with TRBJ2-7; 8 nucleotides match TRBD1. The CDR3 is 16 amino acids. With V trimmed by 0 bases and J by 5 bases, 9 bases remained unmatched. Germline CDR1 is MNHEY and CDR2 is SVGAGI. The CDR3 region is CASSYSWTGFVDEQYF. The DNA of the CDR3 is TGTGCCAGCAGTTACTCCTGGACAGGGTTCGTGGACGAGCAGTACTTC.

The chain links TRBV28 to TRBJ2-3, with 11 bases aligning to TRBD2. V lost 7 bases to trimming and J lost 9 bases; unmatched junction nucleotides: 12. In germline, CDR1 is MDHEN, CDR2 SYDVKM. This CDR3 is 15 amino acids long. The CDR3 coding sequence is TGTGCCAGCACCATCGAACTAGCGGGAGCCAGCACGCAGTATTTT. This gives the protein CASTIELAGASTQYF. Full variable domain (remainder filled in from reference TRBV28 and TRBJ2-3): DVKVTQSSRYLVKRTGEKVFLECVQDMDHENMFWYRQDPGLGLRLIYFSYDVKMKEKGDIPEGYSVSREKKERFSLILESASTNQTSMYLCASTIELAGASTQYFGPGTRLTVL.

This clone turned up a few times. This sequence joins TRBV2 and TRBJ1-5; TRBD1 matches 8 bases. Looked up from germline, CDR1 is SNHLY and CDR2 is FYNNEI. Trimming took 7 bases from V and 7 from J; bases not matched to a gene: 9. The CDR3 length is 14 residues. The CDR3 here is CASNKGQEGQPQHF. DNA of the CDR3: TGTGCCAGCAATAAGGGACAGGAGGGACAGCCCCAGCATTTT.

The chain joins TRBV18 to TRBJ2-1, with a weak D call TRBD1 (5 bases). Germline assignment: CDR1 KGHSH and CDR2 LQKENI. The CDR3 runs to 13 residues. The V end lost 3 bases, the J end lost 5 bases, and 8 bases lay between the germline ends. The CDR3 protein is CASSPTTDNEQFF. In DNA form, the CDR3 reads TGTGCCAGCTCACCTACGACAGACAATGAGCAGTTCTTC.

V is TRBV11-2 and J is TRBJ2-3, with no clear D. V lost 4 bases and J lost 2, with 19 bases in between. Germline CDR1 and CDR2: SGHAT and FQNNGV. There are 17 residues in the CDR3. CDR3 coding DNA: TGTGCCAGCAGCTCACTAACTCCACTTAAAAACACAGATACGCAGTATTTT. Encoded protein: CASSSLTPLKNTDTQYF.

This chain connects TRBV29-1 to TRBJ1-1, with 7 positions matching TRBD1. Germline V lookup: CDR1 SQVTM, CDR2 ANQGSEA. The ends lost 3 bases at V and 6 bases at J; junction bases unmatched: 13. The CDR3 sequence is 15 residues long. The CDR3 DNA is TGCAGCGTTGACAGCGGAGAGGGGGCGGTCGCTGAAGCTTTCTTT. Translating it yields CSVDSGEGAVAEAFF.

A single count supports this clone. This chain uses TRBV5-1 with TRBJ1-1, with 7 positions matching TRBD1. V lost 1 base to trimming and J lost 7 bases; unmatched junction nucleotides: 4. Germline V lookup: CDR1 SGHRS, CDR2 YFSETQ. CDR3 length: 13 amino acids. CDR3 in DNA: TGCGCCAGCAGCTTGCAGACAGGGCGTGAAGCTTTCTTT. This sequence encodes CASSLQTGREAFF.

The gene calls are TRBV2 and TRBJ2-1; 14 positions agree with TRBD2. After removal of 4 bases from V and 4 bases from J, the junction contained 6 bases not matched to a gene. The CDR3 runs 17 residues. Per the germline V gene, CDR1 is SNHLY and CDR2 is FYNNEI. CDR3 sequence (DNA): TGTGCCAGCAGTGGGGGGACTAGCGGGAGTGGGTACAATGAGCAGTTCTTC. Translating gives CASSGGTSGSGYNEQFF.

The J gene is TRBJ1-3, the V gene TRBV5-1; no reliable D call. The CDR3 consists of 15 residues. The germline V gene encodes CDR1 SGHRS and CDR2 YFSETQ. V was pared by 1 base and J by 4 bases, with 12 bases between. The DNA for the CDR3 is TGCGCCAGCAGCTTGTCCGGGCCGGGGGGAAACACCATATATTTT. It encodes CASSLSGPGGNTIYF.

This chain links TRBV4-3 with TRBJ2-2, with D perhaps matching TRBD1 (6 bases). The germline gives CDR1 LGHNA, CDR2 YSLEER. V was trimmed by 0 bases and J by 6 bases, leaving 14 bases between them. The CDR3 runs to 16 residues. CDR3 protein: CASSQEPGRGSGELFF. CDR3 nucleotides: TGCGCCAGCAGCCAAGAACCGGGCAGGGGATCCGGGGAGCTGTTTTTT.

This clone was detected only once. The J gene is TRBJ1-2, the V gene TRBV7-9, with TRBD1 as a possible D gene (6 bases). V lost 5 bases and J lost 3, with 13 bases in between. CDR3 length: 14 amino acids. CDR1 SEHNR and CDR2 FQNEAQ come from the germline V gene (reference sequence). CDR3 sequence reads: CASSARDIYYGYTF. The DNA for the CDR3 is TGTGCCAGCAGCGCCCGGGACATTTACTATGGCTACACCTTC. The variable domain in full, with the rest retrieved from reference TRBV7-9 and TRBJ1-2, is DTGVSQNPRHKITKRGQNVTFRCDPISEHNRLYWYRQTLGQGPEFLTYFQNEAQLEKSRLLSDRFSAERPKGSFSTLEIQRTEQGDSAMYLCASSARDIYYGYTFGSGTRLTVV.

The CDR3 sequence is CASNLQHPSTDTQYF. The CDR3 DNA reads TGTGCCAGCAACCTACAGCATCCTAGCACAGATACGCAGTATTTT. This chain uses TRBV2 with TRBJ2-3; D not resolved. CDR3 length: 15 amino acids. V gave up 7 bases and J gave up 0 bases, with 14 bases separating them. Germline CDR1 reads SNHLY; CDR2 reads FYNNEI.

The chain recombines TRBV28 with TRBJ2-7; D possibly corresponds to TRBD2 (6 bases). V was clipped by 5 bases and J by 6 bases, with 17 bases between them. The CDR3 runs to 14 residues. Per the germline V gene, CDR1 is MDHEN and CDR2 is SYDVKM. Written as DNA, the CDR3 is TGTGCCAGCAGTCCCTCTAGGAGGGGACGCGAGCAGTACTTC. It encodes CASSPSRRGREQYF.

V gene TRBV29-1 combines with J gene TRBJ2-7, with 7 positions matching TRBD2. The CDR3 has 13 residues. V lost 3 bases, J lost 2 bases, and 4 bases stayed unmatched. Germline-derived CDR1 and CDR2 are SQVTM and ANQGSEA. CDR3 amino acids: CSVEGGSPYEQYF. The CDR3 DNA is TGCAGCGTTGAGGGCGGGAGTCCCTACGAGCAGTACTTC.

This sequence joins TRBV5-1 and TRBJ2-7; the D gene is possibly TRBD1 (5 bases). V was pared by 4 bases and J by 3 bases, with 14 bases between. CDR3 length: 14 residues. Germline V CDR1 and CDR2: SGHRS, YFSETQ. CDR3 in DNA: TGCGCCAGCAGCCCGCCCGGGCAGGGCTACGAGCAGTACTTC. It yields the protein CASSPPGQGYEQYF.

This sequence joins TRBV5-4 and TRBJ2-7, with 9 bases identical to TRBD1. Germline lookup yields CDR1 SGHNT and CDR2 YYREEE (reference sequence). Unmatched junction bases numbered 5, after V lost 0 bases and J lost 4 bases. The CDR3 spans 15 residues. CDR3 in amino acids: CASSLEGTGPYEQYF. For the CDR3, the DNA is TGTGCCAGCAGCTTGGAGGGGACAGGGCCGTACGAGCAGTACTTC. The whole variable domain, filled in from reference TRBV5-4 and TRBJ2-7, reads ETGVTQSPTHLIKTRGQQVTLRCSSQSGHNTVSWYQQALGQGPQFIFQYYREEENGRGNFPPRFSGLQFPNYSSELNVNALELDDSALYLCASSLEGTGPYEQYFGPGTRLTVT.

This chain joins TRBV28 and TRBJ2-1; 10 nucleotides agree with TRBD2. This CDR3 region has 15 residues. Germline values: CDR1 MDHEN, CDR2 SYDVKM. Unmatched junction bases numbered 5, after V lost 2 bases and J lost 7 bases. CDR3 region: CASSLALAGVNEQFF. The DNA for the CDR3 is TGTGCCAGCAGTTTAGCCCTAGCGGGAGTAAATGAGCAGTTCTTC.

The chain is built from TRBV4-1 and TRBJ2-3; D is perhaps TRBD2 (6 bases). This CDR3 has 18 amino acids. The germline V gene encodes CDR1 MGHRA and CDR2 YSYEKL. V was pared by 1 base and J by 0 bases, with 17 bases between. CDR3 sequence: CASSQVGGAGISTDTQYF. Written as DNA, the CDR3 is TGCGCCAGCAGCCAAGTAGGTGGGGCGGGGATCAGCACAGATACGCAGTATTTT.

The chain is built from TRBV29-1 and TRBJ1-2; D unresolved. CDR3 length equals 12 residues. The germline V gene has CDR1 SQVTM and CDR2 ANQGSEA. V lost 8 bases to trimming and J lost 8 bases, with 18 bases between them. The chain's CDR3 is CSCLTGTGGYTF. The DNA of the CDR3 is TGCAGCTGCCTTACGGGAACCGGGGGCTACACCTTC.

The rearrangement links TRBV27 to TRBJ2-5; 11 bases are a match to TRBD1. This CDR3 is built from 22 residues. V lost 5 bases, J lost 5 bases, and 28 bases stayed unmatched. Germline V gene lookup returns CDR1 MNHEY and CDR2 SMNVEV (reference sequence). This CDR3 reads CASSPQGGRDRGTSDTRETQYF. CDR3 nucleotides: TGTGCCAGCAGTCCCCAAGGGGGTAGGGACAGGGGGACGTCAGATACTCGGGAGACCCAGTACTTC.

The J gene is TRBJ2-3, the V gene TRBV7-9; perhaps TRBD2 as D (6 bases). From germline, CDR1 is SEHNR and CDR2 FQNEAQ (reference sequence). This CDR3 has 12 residues. Trimming left V 7 bases short and J 5 bases short, with 10 bases between. The CDR3 DNA reads as TGTGCCAGCAAGGGGCGGGGAGATACGCAGTATTTT. Translating gives CASKGRGDTQYF.

The V call is TRBV5-1, the J call TRBJ2-2; D perhaps matches TRBD2 (5 bases). The ends were cut back, 2 bases at V and 3 bases at J, with 11 bases in the middle. The germline CDR1 and CDR2 sequences are SGHRS and YFSETQ. This CDR3 spans 15 amino acids. The DNA for the CDR3 is TGCGCCAGCAGCTTATTGCCGGAGGACACCGGGGAGCTGTTTTTT. Translation: CASSLLPEDTGELFF.

The rearrangement uses TRBV7-2 and TRBJ1-5; the D is unclear. V lost 1 base, J lost 2 bases, and 12 bases lay in between. This CDR3 has 16 residues. Germline V gives CDR1 SGHTA, CDR2 FQGNSA. CDR3 in DNA: TGTGCCAGCAGCTTAGTTGGTAGTTTGGGCAATCAGCCCCAGCATTTT. It specifies CASSLVGSLGNQPQHF. Using reference TRBV7-2 and TRBJ1-5 for the parts outside the CDR3, the full variable domain is GAGVSQSPSNKVTEKGKDVELRCDPISGHTALYWYRQSLGQGLEFLIYFQGNSAPDKSGLPSDRFSAERTGGSVSTLTIQRTQQEDSAVYLCASSLVGSLGNQPQHFGDGTRLSIL.

The J gene is TRBJ1-1, the V gene TRBV18; D remains unclear. CDR3 length: 14 amino acids. V dropped 0 bases and J dropped 7 bases, with 12 bases sitting between them. CDR1 is KGHSH, CDR2 LQKENI, per germline. The CDR3 DNA reads as TGTGCCAGCTCACCACCGTCCGGGATCGGTGAAGCTTTCTTT. Encoded protein: CASSPPSGIGEAFF.